The clone carrying this T cell receptor (beta chain) was recorded only once. The length of the CDR3 is 13 residues. Germline V gene sequence: CDR1 SGHVS, CDR2 FNYEAQ. V was trimmed by 5 bases and J by 4 bases, leaving 11 bases between them. The sample originates from a study of identical twins. TCRdb re-analysed the 5' RACE reads in MiXCR, keeping a single row per CDR3 protein. The data contain hundreds of thousands of distinct CDR3 sequences, 20% to 25% of them singletons. This sample also appeared in a second study, on T cells expressing NK-cell markers. From that study: Roughly 1.0-7.0% of CD8+ T cells in a handful of donors belonged to dominant NKG2C+ clonotypes.

The sample taken for sequencing was PBMCs. The chain combines TRBV7-6 with TRBJ2-5; the D is unclear. The TCR originated in a woman in her late teens or twenties in good health. Here the CDR3 DNA reads TGTGCCAGCAGCACCCAATGGTCAGAGACCCAGTACTTC. Translating gives CASSTQWSETQYF.